This TCR beta chain was recorded in a study of CXCR3-negative and CXCR3-positive naive CD8 T cells. Study in general: Roughly 1.5 +/- 0.3 million TRB reads came from each library, giving around 140 million in total.

UMI-tagged TRB cDNA libraries were built via 5' RACE. TCRdb reprocessed the 5' RACE reads and stores each CDR3 protein as one record, lacking DNA. The sample has over 100,000 distinct CDR3 sequences. Triplicates of about 280,000 cells were sorted from each CD8+ T cell subset. Overall study results and limits: Naive subsets had comparable surface CD5; TCR strength was inferred from TRB CDR3 properties. Each naive subset displayed comparably high diversity, whereas memory CD8+ cells displayed much lower diversity.

The CDR3 runs 21 residues. Regarding this clonotype: What it recognizes is unknown.

This sequence originates from a human donor in good health. Some clones in this sample may be carry-over from other donors' samples. The sequenced sample was naive CXCR3- CD8+ T cells from blood. Subset here: CD45RO-CCR7+CD27+CD95- naive CD8+ T cells lacking CXCR3 (TNR3-). The chain uses TRBV21-1 and TRBJ2-6; TCRdb picks TRBD2, but there is no DNA to check that call. TRBV21-1 is an annotated pseudogene. This CDR3 is CASSLEGKSGSLDPGANVLTF.